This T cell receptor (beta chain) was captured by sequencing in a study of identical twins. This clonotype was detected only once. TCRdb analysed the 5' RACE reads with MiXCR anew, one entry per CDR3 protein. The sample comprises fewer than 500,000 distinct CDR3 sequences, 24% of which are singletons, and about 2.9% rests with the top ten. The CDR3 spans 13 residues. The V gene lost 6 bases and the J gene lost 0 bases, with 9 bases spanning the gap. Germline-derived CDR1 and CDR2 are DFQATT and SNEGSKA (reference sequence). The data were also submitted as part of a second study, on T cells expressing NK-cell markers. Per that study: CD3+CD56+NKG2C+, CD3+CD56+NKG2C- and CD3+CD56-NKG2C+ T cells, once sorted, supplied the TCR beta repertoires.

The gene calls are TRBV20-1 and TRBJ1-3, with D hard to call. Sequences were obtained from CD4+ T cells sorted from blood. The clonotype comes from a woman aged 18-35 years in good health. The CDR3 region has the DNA TGCAGTGCCGGGCTTAGCTCTGGAAACACCATATATTTT. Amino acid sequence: CSAGLSSGNTIYF.